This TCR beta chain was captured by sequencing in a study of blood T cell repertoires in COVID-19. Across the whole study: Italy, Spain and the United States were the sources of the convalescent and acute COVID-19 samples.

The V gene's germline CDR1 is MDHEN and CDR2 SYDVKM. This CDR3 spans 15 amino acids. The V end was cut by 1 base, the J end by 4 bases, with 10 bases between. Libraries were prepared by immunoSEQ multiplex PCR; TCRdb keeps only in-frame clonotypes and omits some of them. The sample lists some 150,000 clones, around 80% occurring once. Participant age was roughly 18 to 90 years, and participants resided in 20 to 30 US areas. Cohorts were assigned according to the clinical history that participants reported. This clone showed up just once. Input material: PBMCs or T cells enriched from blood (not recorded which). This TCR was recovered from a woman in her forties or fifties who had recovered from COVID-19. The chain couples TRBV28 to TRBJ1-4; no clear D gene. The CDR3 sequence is CASSLLVGDNEKLFF. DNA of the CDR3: TGTGCCAGCAGTTTATTGGTCGGGGATAATGAAAAACTGTTTTTT.